The 8 T cell receptor beta chains below come from one sample, sequenced in a study of cytomegalovirus exposure and HLA in healthy donors. The PCR employed 60 Vbeta primers together with 13 Jbeta primers. Sequencing was performed with immunoSEQ multiplex PCR; in TCRdb, only in-frame clones are kept and a portion is missing. The repertoire holds 160,000 or so clones, with roughly three quarters as singletons. The sequencing input was PBMCs. The receptors here all came from a man between 18 and 35 years old in good health and CMV-seropositive.

This chain joins TRBV2 and TRBJ1-1; possible D gene TRBD1, 5 bases. V was pared by 3 bases and J by 3 bases, with 11 bases between. Germline CDR1 and CDR2: SNHLY and FYNNEI. The CDR3 totals 14 residues. The CDR3 DNA follows: TGTGCCAGCAGTGACGGGGGAAGGGACACTGAAGCTTTCTTT. Residues: CASSDGGRDTEAFF.

The chain recombines TRBV7-8 with TRBJ1-5; 8 bases are shared with TRBD1. Germline CDR1 and CDR2: SGHVS and FQNEAQ. With V trimmed by 5 bases and J by 13 bases, 16 bases remained unmatched. CDR3 size: 15 residues. The CDR3 loop reads CASSTLTDREGTQHF. Written as DNA, the CDR3 is TGTGCCAGCAGCACCCTCACGGACAGGGAGGGAACTCAGCATTTT.

J is TRBJ1-5 and V is TRBV7-2; no clear D. Germline V gene data show CDR1 as SGHTA and CDR2 as FQGNSA. Trimming removed 3 bases at V and 1 base at J, with 4 bases between. The CDR3 covers 13 residues. CDR3 nucleotides: TGTGCCAGCAGCTTGAGAAGCAATCAGCCCCAGCATTTT. This gives the protein CASSLRSNQPQHF.

The CDR3 DNA follows: TGTGCCAGCAGTTGGGGGGGTCTACCGGATCAGCCCCAGCATTTT. Translated: CASSWGGLPDQPQHF. The chain uses TRBV28 and TRBJ1-5; D possibly corresponds to TRBD1 (5 bases). Trimming removed 4 bases at V and 5 bases at J, with 15 bases between. Germline CDR1 MDHEN, CDR2 SYDVKM. The CDR3 is 15 residues long.

The chain recombines TRBV10-2 with TRBJ2-1; TRBD2 matches 7 bases. J gave up 0 bases and V 6 bases, and 5 bases lay outside the gene matches. The CDR3 sequence is 15 residues long. From germline, CDR1 is WSHSY and CDR2 SAAADI. In DNA form, the CDR3 reads TGCGCCAGCAGGTGGGAGGGAAGCTCCTACAATGAGCAGTTCTTC. It is translated as CASRWEGSSYNEQFF.

The chain carries TRBV14 and TRBJ1-1, with 8 nucleotides matching TRBD1. This CDR3 has 15 amino acids. Germline loops: CDR1 SGHDN, CDR2 FVKESK. V lost 0 bases and J lost 4; bases outside the gene matches: 4. The CDR3 DNA reads TGTGCCAGCAGCCAAGAGAGCAGGGGGCGCACTGAAGCTTTCTTT. As protein: CASSQESRGRTEAFF.

The chain has TRBV7-2 and TRBJ1-5; a possible D gene is TRBD1 (5 bases). This CDR3 comprises 19 residues. Germline V gives CDR1 SGHTA, CDR2 FQGNSA. The DNA for the CDR3 is TGTGGTACTAAGTTCTGTAGGGGCCTGGCCAAATATAGCAATCAGCCCCAGCATTTT. Its translation is CGTKFCRGLAKYSNQPQHF.

V usage is TRBV28 and J usage is TRBJ1-1; 8 nucleotides align to TRBD1. Trimming removed 6 bases from V and 0 bases from J; junction bases left unmatched: 9. CDR1 and CDR2 (germline): MDHEN, SYDVKM. The length of the CDR3 is 16 residues. CDR3 nucleotide sequence: TGTGCCAGCAGGGACCGGGACAGGACCCTGAACACTGAAGCTTTCTTT. Translated, it gives CASRDRDRTLNTEAFF.